The rows below give T cell receptor beta chains drawn from one sample of a study of shared clonotypes between healthy human individuals. Repertoires were generated with immunoSEQ multiplex PCR, while TCRdb's copy carries only in-frame clones and drops some. The sample records about 2.3 million clones, over 85% being singletons. Sequenced material: naive CD4+ T cells from PBMCs. The receptors here all came from a man aged 18 to 29 in good health. Some clones in this sample may be carry-over from other donors' samples. The CDR3 runs from the conserved cysteine through the conserved F or W. D genes are given only for firm matches. Size values are once, few and many counts, or a class for expanded clones, and some rows have none.

CDR3aa	CDR3nt	d_gene	abundance	j_gene	v_gene
CASSPLRDPKGYEQYF	TGTGCCAGCAGCCCACTACGTGACCCTAAAGGCTACGAGCAGTACTTC	.	.	TRBJ2-7	TRBV7-8
CASSSRSAGGYEQYF	TGTGCCAGCAGCTCCCGTTCGGCAGGGGGCTACGAGCAGTACTTC	TRBD1	.	TRBJ2-7	TRBV5-4
CASSQGTGPIYEQYF	TGCGCCAGCAGCCAAGGGACAGGGCCAATCTACGAGCAGTACTTC	TRBD1	.	TRBJ2-7	TRBV4-3
CASSKGATREQPQHF	TGTGCCAGCAGCAAAGGGGCCACCCGGGAACAGCCCCAGCATTTT	.	.	TRBJ1-5	TRBV21-1
CASSLAQGVNEQFF	TGTGCCAGCAGCTTAGCACAGGGTGTCAATGAGCAGTTCTTC	.	.	TRBJ2-1	TRBV7-8
CASSSNRDRGTDTQYF	TGTGCCAGCAGCTCTAACCGGGACAGGGGGACGGATACGCAGTATTTT	TRBD1	.	TRBJ2-3	TRBV2
CSAKQGPSTDTQYF	TGCAGCGCTAAGCAGGGGCCCAGCACAGATACGCAGTATTTT	.	.	TRBJ2-3	TRBV29-1
CASSLEGDPRQPQHF	TGCGCCAGCAGCTTGGAAGGGGACCCCCGCCAGCCCCAGCATTTT	.	.	TRBJ1-5	TRBV5-1
CASSANGGETQYF	TGTGCCAGCAGCGCAAACGGGGGTGAGACCCAGTACTTC	.	.	TRBJ2-5	TRBV7-9
CASSLLVSSYNEQFF	TGTGCCAGCAGCCTCCTAGTGAGCTCCTACAATGAGCAGTTCTTC	.	once	TRBJ2-1	TRBV7-2
CASSSSSITDTQYF	TGTGCCAGCAGCTCCTCTAGTATCACAGATACGCAGTATTTT	.	.	TRBJ2-3	TRBV11-3
CASRGGANQPQHF	TGTGCCAGCAGGGGGGGGGCGAATCAGCCCCAGCATTTT	.	.	TRBJ1-5	TRBV6-5
CASSQDGGRGYGYTF	TGCGCCAGCAGCCAGGACGGGGGACGGGGCTATGGCTACACCTTC	.	.	TRBJ1-2	TRBV5-1
CATKTSGTREQFF	TGTGCCACCAAGACTAGCGGGACTCGGGAGCAGTTCTTC	TRBD2	.	TRBJ2-1	TRBV28
CASSISASGYYGYTF	TGTGCCAGTAGTATAAGCGCCTCGGGGTACTATGGCTACACCTTC	.	.	TRBJ1-2	TRBV19
CASSVAGTPSGNTIYF	TGTGCCAGCAGCGTAGCCGGGACACCCTCTGGAAACACCATATATTTT	.	.	TRBJ1-3	TRBV9
CASSLTGPSQLETQYF	TGTGCCAGCAGCCTCACGGGCCCTTCACAGCTTGAGACCCAGTACTTC	.	.	TRBJ2-5	TRBV28
CASSQDFGHEQYF	TGTGCCAGCAGCCAAGATTTTGGCCACGAGCAGTACTTC	.	.	TRBJ2-7	TRBV4-2
CASTPGRWSGNTIYF	TGTGCCAGCACCCCCGGGAGGTGGTCTGGAAACACCATATATTTT	.	once	TRBJ1-3	TRBV28
CASIYDRATGELFF	TGTGCCAGCATATACGACAGGGCCACCGGGGAGCTGTTTTTT	TRBD1	.	TRBJ2-2	TRBV5-8
CASSSLAGGPYEQYF	TGTGCCAGCAGCTCGCTAGCGGGAGGGCCCTACGAGCAGTACTTC	TRBD2	.	TRBJ2-7	TRBV7-2
CASSVQSLLAGGAYNEQFF	TGTGCCAGCAGCGTACAATCCCTTTTAGCGGGTGGGGCCTACAATGAGCAGTTCTTC	TRBD2	.	TRBJ2-1	TRBV9
CASSPFLFPHTGELFF	TGCGCCAGCAGCCCTTTTCTGTTCCCCCACACCGGGGAGCTGTTTTTT	.	.	TRBJ2-2	TRBV4-3
CASSQGPTLTYNEQFF	TGTGCCAGCAGCCAAGGCCCCACCCTTACCTACAATGAGCAGTTCTTC	.	once	TRBJ2-1	TRBV14
CASSATGFEQPQHF	TGCGCCAGCAGCGCGACGGGGTTTGAACAGCCCCAGCATTTT	.	.	TRBJ1-5	TRBV5-1
CASSLVGAETNQPQHF	TGTGCCAGCAGTTTAGTCGGCGCGGAAACCAATCAGCCCCAGCATTTT	.	.	TRBJ1-5	TRBV28
CASRTDSETQYF	TGTGCCAGCAGAACGGACAGTGAGACCCAGTACTTC	.	.	TRBJ2-5	TRBV6-6